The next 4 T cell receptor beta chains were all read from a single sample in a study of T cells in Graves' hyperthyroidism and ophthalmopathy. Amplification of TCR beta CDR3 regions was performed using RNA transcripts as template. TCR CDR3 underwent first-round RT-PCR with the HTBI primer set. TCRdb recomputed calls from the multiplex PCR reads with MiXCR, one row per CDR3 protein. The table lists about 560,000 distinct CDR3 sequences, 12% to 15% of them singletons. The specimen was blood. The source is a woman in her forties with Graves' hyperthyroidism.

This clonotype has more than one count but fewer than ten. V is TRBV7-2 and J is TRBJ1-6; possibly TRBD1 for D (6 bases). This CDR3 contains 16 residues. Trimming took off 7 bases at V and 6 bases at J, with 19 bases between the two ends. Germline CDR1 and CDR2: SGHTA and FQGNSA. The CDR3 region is CASTLRRGHRNSPLHF. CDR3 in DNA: TGTGCCAGCACTTTACGGCGGGGACACCGTAATTCACCCCTCCACTTT.

In DNA form, the CDR3 reads TGTGCCATCAGCAACTCTGGAAACACCATATATTTT. Encoded protein: CAISNSGNTIYF. V and J are TRBV10-3 and TRBJ1-3; D remains ambiguous. CDR3 length: 12 amino acids. The V end was cut by 6 bases, the J end by 0 bases, with 3 bases between. Germline values: CDR1 ENHRY, CDR2 SYGVKD.

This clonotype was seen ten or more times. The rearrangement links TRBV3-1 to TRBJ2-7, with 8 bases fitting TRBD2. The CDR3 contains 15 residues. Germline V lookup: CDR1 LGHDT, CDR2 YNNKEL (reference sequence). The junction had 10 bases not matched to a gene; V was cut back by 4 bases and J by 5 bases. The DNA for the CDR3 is TGTGCCAGCAGCCCTTTGCCGGGACTAGAGAACGAGCAGTACTTC. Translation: CASSPLPGLENEQYF.

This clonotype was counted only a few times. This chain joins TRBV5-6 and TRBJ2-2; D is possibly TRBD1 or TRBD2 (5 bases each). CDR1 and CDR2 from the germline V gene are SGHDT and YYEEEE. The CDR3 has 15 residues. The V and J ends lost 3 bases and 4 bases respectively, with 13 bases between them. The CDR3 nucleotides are TGTGCCAGCAGCTCAGACAGACGGGGCACCGGGGAGCTGTTTTTT. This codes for CASSSDRRGTGELFF.